This is a list of T cell receptor beta chains from one sample in a study of T cells in Graves' hyperthyroidism and ophthalmopathy. TCRdb analysed the multiplex PCR reads with MiXCR anew, one entry per CDR3 protein. The sample includes about 570,000 distinct CDR3 sequences, around 42% seen only once; the top ten take roughly 20%. Input material: peripheral blood or thyroid tissue (not recorded which). The receptors shown here come from an adult woman with Graves' disease, either hyperthyroidism or ophthalmopathy (not recorded which). Each CDR3 is given with its conserved first and last residue.

j_call	v_call	cdr3_aa
TRBJ1-1	TRBV29-1	CSGDRGEAFF
TRBJ2-7	TRBV5-6	CASSLTGKAYEQYF
TRBJ2-1	TRBV25-1	CASSESAGGMGEQFF
TRBJ1-1	TRBV6-1	CASSEGRGLNTEAFF
TRBJ2-2	TRBV9	CASSARLNTGELFF
TRBJ2-6	TRBV6-5	CASSYSRGRFGANVLTF
TRBJ2-1	TRBV10-2	CASSDRPSGSGSYNEQFF
TRBJ1-6	TRBV5-4	CASSAEGGDNSPLHF
TRBJ2-5	TRBV7-9	CASGTSVKETQYF
TRBJ1-6	TRBV15	CATSRDGPKGPLHF
TRBJ1-2	TRBV20-1	CSAWSRELTF
TRBJ2-7	TRBV18	CASSPSFTYEQYF
TRBJ1-1	TRBV4-2	CASSQPLGAFF
TRBJ1-2	TRBV10-2	CASGGRDGYTF
TRBJ2-7	TRBV7-9	CASSPEGRGEQYF
TRBJ2-7	TRBV20-1	CSARGKPGGPYEQYF
TRBJ1-5	TRBV30	CAWSSGSDQPQHF